This record concerns one T cell receptor (beta chain) sequence. Its antigen remains undetermined. No base quality values were provided; no much bigger clone lies one nucleotide off. These data come from a study of identical twins (dated by TCRdb to the mid-2010s). Background on the whole study: To test whether fetal clonotypes persist, the study used deep sequencing on TCR alpha and beta repertoires from monozygotic twins, unrelated adults of various ages, and cord blood. To rule out contamination, the twin experiments were replicated at different times with different library preparation protocols. The investigation overall reported the following: Recombination models systematically underestimated out-of-frame TCR alpha sharing in monozygotic twins but agreed with sharing between unrelated individuals. The excess sharing between twins in beta out-of-frame sequences was weaker because fewer shared sequences reduced the signal-to-noise ratio. Fewer insertions were carried by abundant cord blood beta clonotypes; a weaker similar trend was observed in young adult naive repertoires, while no such trend was observed in memory repertoires. Invariant T cells such as MAIT and iNKT could partly confound zero-insertion analyses, though diverse VJ usage argued against this for most clonotypes. Compared with coincidental sharing between unrelated individuals, out-of-frame TCR alpha sequences shared between twins showed an excess of sequences with low generation probability. Because the same donors could not be followed over many years, the conclusions depended on cross-sectional statistical analysis.

Libraries were built with 5' RACE. The run used an Illumina HiSeq 2000. A universal primer binding site was added through template switching, and the final cDNA carried a unique molecular identifier so that TCR cDNA molecules could be counted accurately. Specific primers in the conserved constant-segment region were used to synthesize first-strand cDNA for TCR alpha and beta chains. To control for contamination, every cDNA library carried two barcodes: a SMART-Mk sample barcode plus Illumina barcodes. TruSeq adapter sequences and Illumina sample barcodes were added in two successive PCR steps. Sequencing of the TCR alpha and beta cDNA libraries was done on the Illumina HiSeq platform using custom primers. Per the authors' processing: MiGEC was used to process raw reads and extract unique molecular identifiers, and MiXCR was used to find CDR3 positions. For each individual, recombination models were inferred using an EM algorithm with the repgenHMM and IGoR tools. The analysis of shared clonotypes was done with the tcR package in R, with sharing normalized by the product of cloneset sizes. To study raw recombination free of thymic and clonal selection effects, out-of-frame nonproductive sequences were analyzed. TCRdb trimmed public reads at Q25 via fastp, called clones via MiXCR and kept in-frame beta chains. Each entry merges the rows of one CDR3 protein and shows their most common DNA and genes. The V and J calls come from TCRdb's annotation, not from the publication. In this sample the table shows hundreds of thousands of distinct CDR3 sequences, around 6% of which occur a single time. Clones ranked in the top ten supply approximately 2% of the sample.

V is cut by 12 bases and J by 4 bases, and the space between the germline ends is 11 bases. The germline V gene specifies KGHDR as CDR1 and SFDVKD as CDR2. Its CDR3 holds 11 amino acids, cysteine through phenylalanine. Only the CDR3 DNA stays, 33 bases, in frame from base 1. Every donor in the study was a healthy Caucasian. The researchers also sequenced three unrelated adults who were not twins: a male aged 18 to 30, a male aged 50 to 60, and a female aged 50 to 60. Miltenyi CD45RO+ enrichment and human naive T-cell isolation kits were used to isolate memory (CD45RO+) and naive T cells from PBMC. Sequenced: naive T cells sorted from blood. According to the study, the label for this sample's cell subset or site signals: cells isolated with a human naive T-cell isolation kit. The chain links TRBV24-1 with TRBJ2-5; the D region may be TRBD1 or TRBD2, each matching 5 bases equally. The sequence was collected from a man between 18 and 35 years old in good health. At the DNA level, the sequence is TGTGCCGTTGGGACGGGAGAGACCCAGTACTTC. It is translated as CAVGTGETQYF.